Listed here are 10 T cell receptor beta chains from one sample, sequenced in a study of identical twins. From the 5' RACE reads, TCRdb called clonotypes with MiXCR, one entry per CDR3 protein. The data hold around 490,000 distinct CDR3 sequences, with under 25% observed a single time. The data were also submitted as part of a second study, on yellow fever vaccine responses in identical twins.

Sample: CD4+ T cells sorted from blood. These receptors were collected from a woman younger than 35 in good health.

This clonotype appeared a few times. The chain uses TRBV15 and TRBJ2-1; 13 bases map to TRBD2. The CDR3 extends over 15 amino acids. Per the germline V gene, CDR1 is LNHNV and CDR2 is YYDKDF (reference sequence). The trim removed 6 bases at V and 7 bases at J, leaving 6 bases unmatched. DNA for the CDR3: TGTGCCACCAGTAGGACTAGCGGGAGAGCAAATGAGCAGTTCTTC. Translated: CATSRTSGRANEQFF.

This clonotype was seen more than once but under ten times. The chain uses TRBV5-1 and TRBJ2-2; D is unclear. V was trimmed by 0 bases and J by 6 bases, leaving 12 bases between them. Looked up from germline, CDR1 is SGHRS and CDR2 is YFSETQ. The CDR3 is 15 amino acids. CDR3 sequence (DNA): TGCGCCAGCAGCTTGGAAGTAGTAGGGCCCGGGGAGCTGTTTTTT. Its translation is CASSLEVVGPGELFF.

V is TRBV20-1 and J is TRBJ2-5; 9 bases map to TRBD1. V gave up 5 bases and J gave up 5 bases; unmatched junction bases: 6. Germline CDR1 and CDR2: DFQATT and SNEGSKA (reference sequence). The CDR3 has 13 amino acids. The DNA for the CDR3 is TGCAGTGCTGGGAGGACAGGGGCTGAGACCCAGTACTTC. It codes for CSAGRTGAETQYF.

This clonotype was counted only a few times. CDR3 in amino acids: CSVRGTSGRRTYEQYF. As DNA, the CDR3 is TGCAGCGTTCGGGGAACTAGCGGGAGGCGAACCTACGAGCAGTACTTC. This chain connects TRBV29-1 to TRBJ2-7; 12 bases agree with TRBD2. Germline-derived CDR1 and CDR2 are SQVTM and ANQGSEA. The CDR3 is made up of 16 amino acids. The junction had 10 bases not matched to a gene; V was cut back by 5 bases and J by 2 bases.

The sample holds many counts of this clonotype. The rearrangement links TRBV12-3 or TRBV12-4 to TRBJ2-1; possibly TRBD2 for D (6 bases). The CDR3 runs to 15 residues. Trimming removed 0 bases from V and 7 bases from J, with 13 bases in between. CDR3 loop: CASSLAYGSSNEQFF. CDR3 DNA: TGTGCCAGCAGTTTAGCGTACGGGAGTTCGAATGAGCAGTTCTTC.

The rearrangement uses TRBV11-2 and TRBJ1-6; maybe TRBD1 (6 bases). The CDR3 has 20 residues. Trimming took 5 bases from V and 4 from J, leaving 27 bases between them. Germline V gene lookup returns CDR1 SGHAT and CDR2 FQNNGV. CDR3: CASSPPTYRGTTVYNSPLHF. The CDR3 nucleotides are TGTGCCAGCAGCCCCCCCACCTATCGTGGGACAACGGTTTATAATTCACCCCTCCACTTT.

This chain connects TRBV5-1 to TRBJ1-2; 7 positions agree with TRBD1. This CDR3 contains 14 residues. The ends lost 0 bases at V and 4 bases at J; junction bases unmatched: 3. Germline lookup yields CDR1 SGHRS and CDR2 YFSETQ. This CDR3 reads CASSLADRVYGYTF. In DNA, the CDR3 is TGCGCCAGCAGCTTGGCCGACAGGGTCTATGGCTACACCTTC.

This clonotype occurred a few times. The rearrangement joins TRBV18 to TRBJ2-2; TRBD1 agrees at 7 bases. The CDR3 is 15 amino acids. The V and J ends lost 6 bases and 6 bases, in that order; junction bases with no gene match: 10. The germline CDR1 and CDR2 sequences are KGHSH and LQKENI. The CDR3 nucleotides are TGTGCCAGCTCGCAATTCGATACAGGGGCCGGGGAGCTGTTTTTT. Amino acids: CASSQFDTGAGELFF.

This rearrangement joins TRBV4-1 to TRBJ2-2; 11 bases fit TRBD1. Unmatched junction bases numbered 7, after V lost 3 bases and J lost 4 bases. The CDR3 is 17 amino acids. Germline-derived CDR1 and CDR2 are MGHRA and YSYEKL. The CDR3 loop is CASSHPRGTGGTGELFF. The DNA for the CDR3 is TGCGCCAGCAGCCACCCAAGGGGGACAGGGGGCACCGGGGAGCTGTTTTTT.

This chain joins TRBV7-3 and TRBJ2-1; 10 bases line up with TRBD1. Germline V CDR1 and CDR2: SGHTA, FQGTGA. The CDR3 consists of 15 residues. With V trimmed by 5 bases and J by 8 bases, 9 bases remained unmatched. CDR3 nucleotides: TGTGCCAGCAGCGCAGGACAGGGGGAAGTCGATGAGCAGTTCTTC. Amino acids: CASSAGQGEVDEQFF. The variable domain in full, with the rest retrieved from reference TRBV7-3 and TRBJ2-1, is GAGVSQTPSNKVTEKGKYVELRCDPISGHTALYWYRQSLGQGPEFLIYFQGTGAADDSGLPNDRFFAVRPEGSVSTLKIQRTERGDSAVYLCASSAGQGEVDEQFFGPGTRLTVL.